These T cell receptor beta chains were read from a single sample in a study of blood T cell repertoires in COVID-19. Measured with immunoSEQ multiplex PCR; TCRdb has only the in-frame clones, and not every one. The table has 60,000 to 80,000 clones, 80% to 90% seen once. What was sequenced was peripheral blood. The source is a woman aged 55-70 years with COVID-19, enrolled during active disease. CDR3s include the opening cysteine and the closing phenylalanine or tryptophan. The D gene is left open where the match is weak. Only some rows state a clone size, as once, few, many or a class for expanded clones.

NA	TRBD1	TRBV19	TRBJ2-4	CASSITLGDRGYF	TGTGCCAGTAGTATTACACTTGGGGACAGGGGGTACTTC
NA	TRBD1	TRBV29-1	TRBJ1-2	CSVGGQGLGNGYTF	TGCAGCGTGGGGGGACAGGGGTTGGGAAATGGCTACACCTTC
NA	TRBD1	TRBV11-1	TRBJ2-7	CASSWGQGVVYEQYF	TGTGCCAGCAGCTGGGGACAGGGGGTCGTCTACGAGCAGTACTTC
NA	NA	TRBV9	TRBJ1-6	CASSVVSNSPLHF	TGTGCCAGCAGCGTAGTGAGTAATTCACCCCTCCACTTT
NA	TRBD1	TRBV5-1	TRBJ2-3	CASTWGDRDTDTQYF	TGCGCCAGCACCTGGGGGGACAGGGACACAGATACGCAGTATTTT
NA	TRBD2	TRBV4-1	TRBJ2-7	CASSQVLAGVSYEQYF	TGCGCCAGCAGCCAAGTTTTAGCGGGAGTTTCATACGAGCAGTACTTC
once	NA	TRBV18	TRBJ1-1	CASSPSRVNTEAFF	TGTGCCAGCTCACCGTCCCGGGTGAACACTGAAGCTTTCTTT
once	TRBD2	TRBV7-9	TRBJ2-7	CASSSLSVRLAGGDEQYF	TGTGCCAGCAGCTCCCTTTCGGTAAGACTAGCGGGAGGCGACGAGCAGTACTTC
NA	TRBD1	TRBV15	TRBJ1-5	CATSGGQERNQPQHF	TGTGCCACCAGCGGGGGACAGGAAAGGAATCAGCCCCAGCATTTT
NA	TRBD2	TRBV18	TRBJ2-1	CASSPPSSGRAYNEQFF	TGTGCCAGCTCACCACCGTCTAGCGGGAGGGCCTACAATGAGCAGTTCTTC
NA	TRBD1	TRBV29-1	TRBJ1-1	CSVRDSFNTEAFF	TGCAGCGTCCGGGACAGTTTTAACACTGAAGCTTTCTTT
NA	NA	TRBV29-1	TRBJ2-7	CSVQTTVYEQYF	TGCAGCGTTCAAACGACAGTCTACGAGCAGTACTTC
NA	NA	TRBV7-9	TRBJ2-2	CASSLSMISGELFF	TGTGCCAGCAGCTTATCTATGATTTCCGGGGAGCTGTTTTTT
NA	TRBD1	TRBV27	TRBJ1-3	CASSRTGGNTIYF	TGTGCCAGCAGCCGGACAGGGGGGAACACCATATATTTT
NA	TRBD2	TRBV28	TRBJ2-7	CASSPFGGALWKF	TGTGCCAGCAGCCCGTTCGGGGGGGCCCTCTGGAAGTTC
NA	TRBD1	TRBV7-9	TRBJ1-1	CASSRQGGRTEAFF	TGTGCCAGCAGCCGACAGGGGGGCCGCACTGAAGCTTTCTTT
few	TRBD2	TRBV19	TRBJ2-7	CASSTRGRGYNEQYF	TGTGCCAGTAGCACCCGAGGGAGGGGATATAACGAGCAGTACTTC
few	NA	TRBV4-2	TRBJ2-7	CASSQDLERTYEQYF	TGTGCCAGCAGCCAAGATCTTGAAAGGACTTACGAGCAGTACTTC
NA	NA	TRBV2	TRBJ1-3	CASSPEIRGGNTIYF	TGTGCCAGCAGCCCGGAGATCAGGGGTGGAAACACCATATATTTT
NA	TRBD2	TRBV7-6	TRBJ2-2	CASRPHRVTSGSTGELFF	TGTGCCAGCAGACCTCACCGAGTGACTAGCGGGAGCACCGGGGAGCTGTTTTTT
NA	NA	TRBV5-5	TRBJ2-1	CASSRSGTSSYNEQFF	TGTGCCAGCAGCAGGTCGGGGACAAGCTCCTACAATGAGCAGTTCTTC
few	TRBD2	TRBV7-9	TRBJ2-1	CASSSYSGPYNEQFF	TGTGCCAGCAGCTCTTATAGCGGGCCCTACAATGAGCAGTTCTTC
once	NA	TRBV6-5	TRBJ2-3	CASSRATDTQYF	TGTGCCAGCAGTAGAGCAACAGATACGCAGTATTTT
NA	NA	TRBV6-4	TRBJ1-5	CATKGQGPPISNQPQHF	TGTGCCACCAAGGGGCAGGGGCCACCCATTAGCAATCAGCCCCAGCATTTT
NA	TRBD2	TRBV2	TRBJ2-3	CASSLRTSGSTDTQYF	TGTGCCAGCAGTCTCCGTACTAGCGGGAGCACAGATACGCAGTATTTT
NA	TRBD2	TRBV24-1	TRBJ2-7	CATSDPGLAGGYEQYF	TGTGCCACCAGTGACCCCGGACTAGCGGGAGGTTACGAGCAGTACTTC
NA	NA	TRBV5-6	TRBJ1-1	CASSLGRVRTEAFF	TGTGCCAGCAGCTTGGGCAGGGTTCGGACTGAAGCTTTCTTT
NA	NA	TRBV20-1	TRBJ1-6	CRAGESPLHF	TGCAGGGCGGGGGAGTCACCCCTCCACTTT
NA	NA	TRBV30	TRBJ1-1	CAWSRAGATEAFF	TGTGCCTGGAGCCGAGCAGGGGCAACTGAAGCTTTCTTT
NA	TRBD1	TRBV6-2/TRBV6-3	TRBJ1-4	CASSGQATNEKLFF	TGTGCCAGCAGCGGACAGGCAACTAATGAAAAACTGTTTTTT
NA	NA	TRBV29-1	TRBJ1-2	CSVGDSTGGYTF	TGCAGCGTTGGGGACTCGACGGGTGGCTACACCTTC
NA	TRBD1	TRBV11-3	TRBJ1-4	CASSTDREANEKLFF	TGTGCCAGCAGCACCGACAGGGAGGCTAATGAAAAACTGTTTTTT
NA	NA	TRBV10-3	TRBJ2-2	CAISDRAEQNTGELFF	TGTGCCATCAGTGACCGAGCGGAACAGAACACCGGGGAGCTGTTTTTT